This T cell receptor (beta chain) derives from a study of technical replicates of blood from several donors (dated by TCRdb to the late 2010s). The CDR3 contains 16 residues, cysteine and phenylalanine counted. Left in the record is the CDR3 DNA by itself, 48 bases read in frame from the first base. V ends up 4 bases short and J 1 base short, with an unmatched junction base count of 9. The germline V gene sets CDR1 to KGHSH and CDR2 to LQKENI. About this clone itself: Its target antigen remains unknown. Base qualities were left out, and no much larger clone turns up one base away.

The library was prepared using the immunoSEQ multiplex PCR assay. What TCRdb holds here is the immuneACCESS table cut down to in-frame rearrangements. Part of the clones is not present; checked against another copy, under half of the missing clones reflect an unresolved V gene, and the others are unexplained. The sample table records 84,000 or so clones; approximately 93% of these occur just once. The ten largest clones capture about 0.26% of the sample. Sequencing was performed on T cells isolated from PBMCs. The receptor comes from a human donor in good health. The chain is assembled from TRBV18 and TRBJ2-7; TRBD1 lines up with 8 middle nucleotides. This receptor carries the CDR3 CASSHPDRAGSYEQYF. Here is the DNA: TGTGCCAGCTCACACCCGGACAGGGCAGGATCCTACGAGCAGTACTTC.